This TCR beta chain originates from a study of blood T cell repertoires in COVID-19. The data were produced by immunoSEQ multiplex PCR, yet TCRdb's version contains in-frame clones alone and is incomplete. The sample lists hundreds of thousands of clones, 70% to 90% seen once, with 5.5% to 7% in the top ten. Germline CDR1 SGDLS, CDR2 YYNGEE. This CDR3 region has 15 residues. Trimming removed 1 base at V and 3 bases at J, with 12 bases between. The receptor was derived from a woman aged 40 to 50 who had recovered from COVID-19. Sequences were obtained from PBMCs or T cells enriched from blood (not recorded which). The rearrangement joins TRBV9 to TRBJ2-3; perhaps TRBD2 as D (6 bases). The CDR3 region is CASSVQEGWTDTQYF. The CDR3 region has the DNA TGTGCCAGCAGCGTACAGGAGGGGTGGACAGATACGCAGTATTTT.